These 14 T cell receptor beta chains share one sample of origin, sequenced in a study of T cells in lung cancer brain metastases. The protocol was immunoSEQ multiplex PCR, while the TCRdb copy is restricted to in-frame clones and leaves out a portion. This sample has about 6,600 clones, with roughly 89% found just once. Sequenced input: tumor tissue from the primary lung tumor. Receptor source: a man between 45 and 60 years old with non-small cell lung cancer.

This chain connects TRBV30 to TRBJ1-3, with D perhaps TRBD1 (6 bases). Germline CDR1 GTSNPN, CDR2 SVGIG (reference sequence). Trimming left V 0 bases short and J 0 bases short, with 6 bases between. The CDR3 spans 14 residues. The CDR3, as DNA: TGTGCCTGGAGTGTAGGGGGCTCTGGAAACACCATATATTTT. It yields the protein CAWSVGGSGNTIYF.

This clone was seen a single time. CDR3 amino acids: CASSARTRYSYEQYF. CDR3 bases: TGTGCCAGCAGCGCAAGGACAAGGTACTCCTACGAGCAGTACTTC. The chain is built from TRBV7-2 and TRBJ2-7; TRBD1 is a possible D gene (5 bases). In germline, CDR1 is SGHTA, CDR2 FQGNSA. The V end was cut by 5 bases, the J end by 0 bases, with 14 bases between. The CDR3 length is 15 residues.

The rearrangement links TRBV2 to TRBJ1-1; 7 bases line up with TRBD1. Germline CDR1 is SNHLY and CDR2 is FYNNEI. The CDR3 is made up of 14 amino acids. Trimming removed 0 bases from V and 4 bases from J; junction bases left unmatched: 2. The CDR3 reads CASSEAAGGTEAFF. The CDR3 coding sequence is TGTGCCAGCAGTGAAGCGGCAGGGGGCACTGAAGCTTTCTTT.

The chain links TRBV15 to TRBJ2-6; 16 bases agree with TRBD2. Germline V gene sequence: CDR1 LNHNV, CDR2 YYDKDF (reference sequence). Germline trimming cut 2 bases from V and 2 bases from J; bases unmatched to any gene: 3. This CDR3 contains 19 residues. The CDR3 sequence: CATSRRGTSGGAGANVLTF. Here the CDR3 DNA reads TGTGCCACCAGCAGACGGGGGACTAGCGGGGGGGCTGGGGCCAACGTCCTGACTTTC.

The V and J genes are TRBV18 and TRBJ1-6; 8 nucleotides match TRBD1. V shed 4 bases, J shed 4 bases, and the junction held 3 bases outside the gene matches. Germline lookup yields CDR1 KGHSH and CDR2 LQKENI. This CDR3 spans 15 amino acids. The CDR3 DNA sequence: TGTGCCAGCTCACAAGGACAGGGTTATAATTCACCCCTCCACTTT. Its translation is CASSQGQGYNSPLHF.

In its sample, this clone is large. The rearrangement joins TRBV7-3 to TRBJ1-1; possible D gene TRBD1, 6 bases. CDR1 SGHTA and CDR2 FQGTGA come from the germline V gene. There are 15 residues in the CDR3. With 1 base removed from V and 4 bases from J, the gap between germline ends came to 13 bases. The CDR3 DNA is TGTGCCAGCAGCTTAAGGGGGGCTGGAGGCACTGAAGCTTTCTTT. Protein product: CASSLRGAGGTEAFF.

Here the CDR3 DNA reads TGCGCCAGCAGCGTTGACAGACCTAACACTGAAGCTTTCTTT. This translates into CASSVDRPNTEAFF. The chain recombines TRBV5-1 with TRBJ1-1; D is perhaps TRBD1 (5 bases). Germline CDR1 and CDR2: SGHRS and YFSETQ. This CDR3 comprises 14 residues. V was trimmed by 4 bases and J by 2 bases, leaving 12 bases between them. Combining the CDR3 with reference TRBV5-1 and TRBJ1-1 gives the whole variable domain KAGVTQTPRYLIKTRGQQVTLSCSPISGHRSVSWYQQTPGQGLQFLFEYFSETQRNKGNFPGRFSGRQFSNSRSEMNVSTLELGDSALYLCASSVDRPNTEAFFGQGTRLTVV.

This chain links TRBV30 with TRBJ1-5, with a possible D match to TRBD1 (5 bases). CDR3 length: 13 amino acids. Germline V lookup: CDR1 GTSNPN, CDR2 SVGIG (reference sequence). V dropped 2 bases and J dropped 7 bases, with 12 bases sitting between them. The CDR3, as DNA: TGTGCCTGGAGTAGGGCAGGGACCCAGCCCCAGCATTTT. It codes for CAWSRAGTQPQHF. Together with reference TRBV30 and TRBJ1-5, the CDR3 gives the full variable domain: SQTIHQWPATLVQPVGSPLSLECTVEGTSNPNLYWYRQAAGRGLQLLFYSVGIGQISSEVPQNLSASRPQDRQFILSSKKLLLSDSGFYLCAWSRAGTQPQHFGDGTRLSIL.

V and J are TRBV9 and TRBJ1-4; tentatively, D is TRBD1 (6 bases). V lost 0 bases to trimming and J lost 7 bases, with 19 bases between them. The length of the CDR3 is 17 residues. Germline lookup yields CDR1 SGDLS and CDR2 YYNGEE. CDR3 in amino acids: CASSVEAGRIRGEKLFF. The CDR3 DNA reads TGTGCCAGCAGCGTAGAGGCAGGGAGGATCAGGGGTGAAAAACTGTTTTTT.

This chain joins TRBV5-1 and TRBJ2-3; the match to TRBD2 covers 13 bases. The germline CDR1 and CDR2 sequences are SGHRS and YFSETQ. This CDR3 is built from 18 residues. J gave up 0 bases and V 4 bases, and 8 bases lay outside the gene matches. CDR3 region: CASSPIGLAGVSTDTQYF. For the CDR3, the DNA is TGCGCCAGCAGCCCGATCGGACTAGCGGGGGTTAGCACAGATACGCAGTATTTT.

The chain carries TRBV5-1 and TRBJ1-2; the D gene is possibly TRBD1 (5 bases). CDR1 is SGHRS and CDR2 is YFSETQ in the germline V gene. CDR3 length: 15 residues. Deletions cut 0 bases from V and 0 bases from J, with 9 bases between. Here the CDR3 DNA reads TGCGCCAGCAGCTTGGCCCAGGGTACTAACTATGGCTACACCTTC. Translation: CASSLAQGTNYGYTF.

J is TRBJ1-1 and V is TRBV19; 10 bases fit TRBD1. Germline V gene data show CDR1 as LNHDA and CDR2 as SQIVND (reference sequence). There are 14 residues in the CDR3. V gave up 5 bases and J gave up 4 bases; unmatched junction bases: 4. The CDR3: CASSSGTGVTEAFF. The CDR3 DNA sequence: TGTGCCAGTAGTTCCGGGACAGGGGTCACTGAAGCTTTCTTT.

V and J are TRBV30 and TRBJ2-3, with D perhaps given as TRBD1 or TRBD2 (5 bases each). Trimming stripped 0 bases from V and 3 bases from J, with 16 bases between. Germline-derived CDR1 and CDR2 are GTSNPN and SVGIG (reference sequence). There are 16 residues in the CDR3. The CDR3 bases are TGTGCCTGGAGTGTAGGGGCAGAGGGCTTAACAGATACGCAGTATTTT. This sequence encodes CAWSVGAEGLTDTQYF. The variable domain in full, with the rest retrieved from reference TRBV30 and TRBJ2-3, is SQTIHQWPATLVQPVGSPLSLECTVEGTSNPNLYWYRQAAGRGLQLLFYSVGIGQISSEVPQNLSASRPQDRQFILSSKKLLLSDSGFYLCAWSVGAEGLTDTQYFGPGTRLTVL.

As regards this clone: At one end, the junction sequence differs from germline, possibly due to a read error. The same CDR3 also results from other DNA sequences found in this sample. The chain combines TRBV7-9 with TRBJ1-1, with D possibly TRBD1 on 6 matching bases. CDR3 size: 14 residues. Germline values: CDR1 SEHNR, CDR2 FQNEAQ (reference sequence). CDR3 sequence (DNA): TGTGCTAGCAGCCCCGGGACAATATTCACTGAAGCTTTCTTT. Protein product: CASSPGTIFTEAFF.